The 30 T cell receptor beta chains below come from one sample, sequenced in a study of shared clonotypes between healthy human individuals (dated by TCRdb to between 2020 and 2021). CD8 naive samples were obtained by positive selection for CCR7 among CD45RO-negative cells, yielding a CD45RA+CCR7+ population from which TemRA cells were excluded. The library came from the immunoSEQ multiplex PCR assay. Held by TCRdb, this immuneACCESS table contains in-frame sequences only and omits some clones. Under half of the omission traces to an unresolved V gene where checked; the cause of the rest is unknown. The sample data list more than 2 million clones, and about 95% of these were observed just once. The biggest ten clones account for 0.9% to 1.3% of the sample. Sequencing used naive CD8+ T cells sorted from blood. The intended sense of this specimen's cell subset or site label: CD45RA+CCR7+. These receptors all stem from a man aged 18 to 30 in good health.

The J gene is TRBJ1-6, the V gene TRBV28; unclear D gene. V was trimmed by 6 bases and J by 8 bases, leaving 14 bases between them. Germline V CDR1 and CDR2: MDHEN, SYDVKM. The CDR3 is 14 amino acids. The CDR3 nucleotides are TGTGCCAGCAGGATGTGGGGTCCGGATTCACCCCTCCACTTT. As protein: CASRMWGPDSPLHF.

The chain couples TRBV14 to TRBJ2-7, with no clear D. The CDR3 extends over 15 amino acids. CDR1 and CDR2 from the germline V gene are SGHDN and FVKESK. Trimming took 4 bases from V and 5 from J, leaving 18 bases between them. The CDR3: CASSPLASLFHEQYF. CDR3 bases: TGTGCCAGCAGCCCCTTGGCTAGTCTATTCCACGAGCAGTACTTC.

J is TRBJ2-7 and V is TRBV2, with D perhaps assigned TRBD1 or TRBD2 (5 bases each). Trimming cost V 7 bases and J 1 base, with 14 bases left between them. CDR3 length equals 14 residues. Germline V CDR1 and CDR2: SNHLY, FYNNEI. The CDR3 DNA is TGTGCCAGCATCCGGGACCTTTTGTCCTACGAGCAGTACTTC. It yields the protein CASIRDLLSYEQYF.

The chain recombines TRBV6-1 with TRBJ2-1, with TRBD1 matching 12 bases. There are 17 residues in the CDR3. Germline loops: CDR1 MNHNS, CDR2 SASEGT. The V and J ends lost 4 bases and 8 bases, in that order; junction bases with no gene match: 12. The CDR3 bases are TGTGCCAGCAGTGCCCGAGGCCGGGACAGGGGGCCTTATGAGCAGTTCTTC. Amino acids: CASSARGRDRGPYEQFF.

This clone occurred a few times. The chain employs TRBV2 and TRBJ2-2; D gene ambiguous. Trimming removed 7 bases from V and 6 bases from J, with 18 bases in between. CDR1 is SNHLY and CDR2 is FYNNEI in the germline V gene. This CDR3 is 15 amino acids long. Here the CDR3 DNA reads TGTGCCAGCAATCTTGCAGGCCCCGGCGCCGGGGAGCTGTTTTTT. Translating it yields CASNLAGPGAGELFF.

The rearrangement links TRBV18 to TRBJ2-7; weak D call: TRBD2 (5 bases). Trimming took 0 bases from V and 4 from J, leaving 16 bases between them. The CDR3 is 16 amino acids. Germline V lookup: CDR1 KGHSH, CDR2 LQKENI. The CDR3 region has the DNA TGTGCCAGCTCACCACCCAGTAGTGAGGGTGGGTACGAGCAGTACTTC. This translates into CASSPPSSEGGYEQYF.

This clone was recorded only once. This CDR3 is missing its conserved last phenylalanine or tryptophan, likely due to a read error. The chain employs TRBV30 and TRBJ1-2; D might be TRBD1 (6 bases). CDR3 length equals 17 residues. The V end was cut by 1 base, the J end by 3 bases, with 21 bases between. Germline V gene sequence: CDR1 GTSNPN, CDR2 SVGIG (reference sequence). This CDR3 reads CAWSEGTRGLFHYGYTL. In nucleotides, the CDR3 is TGTGCCTGGAGTGAGGGGACACGGGGACTTTTCCACTATGGCTACACCCTC.

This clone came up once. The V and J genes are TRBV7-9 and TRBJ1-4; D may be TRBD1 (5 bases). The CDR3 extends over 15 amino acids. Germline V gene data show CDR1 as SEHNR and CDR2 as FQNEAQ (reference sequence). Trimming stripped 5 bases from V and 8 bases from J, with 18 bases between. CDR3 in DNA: TGTGCCAGCAGCCCTACCGGGACGGGGCGGGAAAAACTGTTTTTT. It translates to CASSPTGTGREKLFF. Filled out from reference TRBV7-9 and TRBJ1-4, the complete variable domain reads DTGVSQNPRHKITKRGQNVTFRCDPISEHNRLYWYRQTLGQGPEFLTYFQNEAQLEKSRLLSDRFSAERPKGSFSTLEIQRTEQGDSAMYLCASSPTGTGREKLFFGSGTQLSVL.

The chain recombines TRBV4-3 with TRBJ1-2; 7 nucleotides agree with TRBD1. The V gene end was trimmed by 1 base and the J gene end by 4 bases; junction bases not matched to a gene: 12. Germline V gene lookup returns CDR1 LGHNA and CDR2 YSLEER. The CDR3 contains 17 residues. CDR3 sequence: CASSQGIGGGLTYGYTF. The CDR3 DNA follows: TGCGCCAGCAGCCAAGGTATAGGGGGCGGGCTTACCTATGGCTACACCTTC.

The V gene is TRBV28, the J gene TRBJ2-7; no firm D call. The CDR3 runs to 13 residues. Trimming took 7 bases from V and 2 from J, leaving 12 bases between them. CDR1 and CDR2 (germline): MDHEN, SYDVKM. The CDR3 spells CASTGRTAYEQYF. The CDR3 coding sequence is TGTGCCAGCACTGGACGTACAGCCTACGAGCAGTACTTC.

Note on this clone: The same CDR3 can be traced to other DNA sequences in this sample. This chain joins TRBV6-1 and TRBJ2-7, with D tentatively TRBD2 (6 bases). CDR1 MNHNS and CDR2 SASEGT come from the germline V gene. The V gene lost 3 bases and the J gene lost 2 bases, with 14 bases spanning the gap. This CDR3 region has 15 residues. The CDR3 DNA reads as TGTGCCAGCAGTGAGTTTGCGGGACGGGCCTACGAGCAGTACTTC. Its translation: CASSEFAGRAYEQYF.

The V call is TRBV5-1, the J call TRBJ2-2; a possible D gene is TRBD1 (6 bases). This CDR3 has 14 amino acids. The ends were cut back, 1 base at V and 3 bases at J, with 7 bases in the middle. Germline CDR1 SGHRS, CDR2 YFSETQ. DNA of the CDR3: TGCGCCAGCAGCTTGAACAGGGACACCGGGGAGCTGTTTTTT. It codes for CASSLNRDTGELFF.

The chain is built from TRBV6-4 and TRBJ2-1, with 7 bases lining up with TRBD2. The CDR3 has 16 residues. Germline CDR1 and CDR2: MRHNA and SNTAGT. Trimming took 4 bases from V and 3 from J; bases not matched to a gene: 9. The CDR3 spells CASSVFAGEGYNEQFF. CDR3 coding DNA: TGTGCCAGCAGTGTGTTCGCGGGAGAAGGCTACAATGAGCAGTTCTTC.

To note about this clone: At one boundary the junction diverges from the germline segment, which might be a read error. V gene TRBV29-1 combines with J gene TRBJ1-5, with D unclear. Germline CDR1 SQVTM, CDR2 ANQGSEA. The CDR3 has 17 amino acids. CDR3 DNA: TGCAGCGTTGAAGATAGGCGACCATACTATAGCAATCAGCCCCTGCATTTT. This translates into CSVEDRRPYYSNQPLHF.

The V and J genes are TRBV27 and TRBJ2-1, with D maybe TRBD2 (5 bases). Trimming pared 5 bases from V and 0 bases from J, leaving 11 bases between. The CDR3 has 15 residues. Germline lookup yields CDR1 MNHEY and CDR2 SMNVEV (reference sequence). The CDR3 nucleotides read TGTGCCAGCAGTGTAGCGTTTAGCTCCTACAATGAGCAGTTCTTC. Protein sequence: CASSVAFSSYNEQFF.

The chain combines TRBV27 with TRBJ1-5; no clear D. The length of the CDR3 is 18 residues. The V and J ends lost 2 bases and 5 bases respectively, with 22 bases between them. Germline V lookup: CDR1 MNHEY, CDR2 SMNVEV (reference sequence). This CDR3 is CASSLARPGNVLHQPQHF. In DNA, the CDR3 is TGTGCCAGCAGTTTAGCCCGACCCGGAAATGTCCTCCATCAGCCCCAGCATTTT.

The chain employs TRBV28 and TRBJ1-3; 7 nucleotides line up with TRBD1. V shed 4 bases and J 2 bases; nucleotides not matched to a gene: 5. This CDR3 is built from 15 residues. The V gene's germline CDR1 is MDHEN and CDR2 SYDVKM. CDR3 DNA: TGTGCCAGCAGTTCGTCAGGGGGGGCTGGAAACACCATATATTTT. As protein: CASSSSGGAGNTIYF.

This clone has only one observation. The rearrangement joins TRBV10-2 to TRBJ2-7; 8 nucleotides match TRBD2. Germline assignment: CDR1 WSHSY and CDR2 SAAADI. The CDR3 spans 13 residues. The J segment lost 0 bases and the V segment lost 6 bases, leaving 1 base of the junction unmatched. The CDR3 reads CASRGTSSYEQYF. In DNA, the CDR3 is TGCGCCAGCAGAGGGACTAGCTCCTACGAGCAGTACTTC.

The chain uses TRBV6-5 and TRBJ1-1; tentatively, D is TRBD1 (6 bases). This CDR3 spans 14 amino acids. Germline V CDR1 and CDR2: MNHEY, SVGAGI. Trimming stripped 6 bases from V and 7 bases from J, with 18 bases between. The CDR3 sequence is CASSPDRFEIEAFF. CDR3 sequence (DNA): TGTGCCAGCAGCCCCGACAGGTTCGAAATTGAAGCTTTCTTT.

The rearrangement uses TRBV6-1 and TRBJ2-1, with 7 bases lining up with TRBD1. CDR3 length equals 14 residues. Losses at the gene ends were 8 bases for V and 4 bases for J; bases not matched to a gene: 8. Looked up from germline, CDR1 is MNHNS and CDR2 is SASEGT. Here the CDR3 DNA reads TGTGCCAGCGACCTAAGGGACAGTTACAATGAGCAGTTCTTC. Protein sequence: CASDLRDSYNEQFF.

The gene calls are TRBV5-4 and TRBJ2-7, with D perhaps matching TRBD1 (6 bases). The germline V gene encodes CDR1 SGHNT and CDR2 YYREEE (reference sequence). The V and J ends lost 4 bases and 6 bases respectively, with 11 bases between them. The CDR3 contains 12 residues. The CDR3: CASSGEGGEQYF. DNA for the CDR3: TGTGCCAGCAGCGGAGAAGGGGGCGAGCAGTACTTC.

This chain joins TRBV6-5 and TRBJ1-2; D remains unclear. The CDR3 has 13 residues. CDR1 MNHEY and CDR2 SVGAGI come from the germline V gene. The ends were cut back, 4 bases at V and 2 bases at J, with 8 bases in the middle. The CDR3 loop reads CASSLQANYGYTF. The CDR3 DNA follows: TGTGCCAGCAGTTTACAAGCGAACTATGGCTACACCTTC.

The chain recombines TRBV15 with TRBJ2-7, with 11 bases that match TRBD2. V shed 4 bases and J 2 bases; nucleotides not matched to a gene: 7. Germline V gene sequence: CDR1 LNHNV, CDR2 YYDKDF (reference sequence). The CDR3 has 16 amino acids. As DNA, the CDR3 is TGTGCCACCAGCACCAATCTAGCGGGAGGACCCTACGAGCAGTACTTC. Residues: CATSTNLAGGPYEQYF.

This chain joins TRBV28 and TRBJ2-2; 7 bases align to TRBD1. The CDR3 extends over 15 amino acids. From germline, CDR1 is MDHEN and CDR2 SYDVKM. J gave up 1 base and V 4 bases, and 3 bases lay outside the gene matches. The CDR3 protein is CASSYGTVNTGELFF. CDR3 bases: TGTGCCAGCAGTTATGGGACAGTGAACACCGGGGAGCTGTTTTTT.

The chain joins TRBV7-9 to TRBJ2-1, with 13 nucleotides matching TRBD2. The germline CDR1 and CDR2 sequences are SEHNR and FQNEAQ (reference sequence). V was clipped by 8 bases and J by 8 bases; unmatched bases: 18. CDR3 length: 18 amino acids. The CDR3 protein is CASGYDGLAGASVDEQFF. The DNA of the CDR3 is TGTGCCAGCGGATACGACGGACTAGCGGGAGCCTCCGTGGATGAGCAGTTCTTC.

CDR3 nucleotides: TGTGCCAGCAATAGCTCCCCGGGGGGACACGTTGAAGCTTTCTTT. Residues: CASNSSPGGHVEAFF. V is TRBV6-1 and J is TRBJ1-1; TRBD1 is a possible D gene (6 bases). CDR3 size: 15 residues. Trimming cost V 7 bases and J 7 bases, with 22 bases left between them. The germline V gene encodes CDR1 MNHNS and CDR2 SASEGT.

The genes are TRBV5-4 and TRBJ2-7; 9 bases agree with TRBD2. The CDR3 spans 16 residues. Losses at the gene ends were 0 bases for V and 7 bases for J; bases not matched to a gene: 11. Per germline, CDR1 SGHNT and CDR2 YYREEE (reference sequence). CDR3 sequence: CASSLALAGLLGEQYF. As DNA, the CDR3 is TGTGCCAGCAGCTTGGCCCTAGCGGGACTTCTGGGGGAGCAGTACTTC.

CDR3 residues: CASSQDPPTGMNTEAFF. In DNA, the CDR3 is TGTGCCAGCAGCCAAGATCCCCCCACAGGGATGAACACTGAAGCTTTCTTT. The rearrangement joins TRBV4-2 to TRBJ1-1, with D perhaps TRBD1 (6 bases). The germline gives CDR1 LGHNA, CDR2 YNFKEQ. Deletions cut 0 bases from V and 0 bases from J, with 14 bases between. This CDR3 spans 17 amino acids.

The CDR3 spells CASTMGLSSYNEQFF. CDR3 bases: TGTGCCAGCACCATGGGACTATCCTCCTACAATGAGCAGTTCTTC. The chain links TRBV7-2 to TRBJ2-1; 7 bases are a match to TRBD2. V was pared by 7 bases and J by 0 bases, with 6 bases of the junction left unmatched. Looked up from germline, CDR1 is SGHTA and CDR2 is FQGNSA. There are 15 residues in the CDR3.

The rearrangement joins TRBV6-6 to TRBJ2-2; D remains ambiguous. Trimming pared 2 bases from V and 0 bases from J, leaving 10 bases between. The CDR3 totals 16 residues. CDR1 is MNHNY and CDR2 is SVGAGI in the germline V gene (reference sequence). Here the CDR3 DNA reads TGTGCCAGCAGTTACGACGGGTCCTCGAACACCGGGGAGCTGTTTTTT. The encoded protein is CASSYDGSSNTGELFF.